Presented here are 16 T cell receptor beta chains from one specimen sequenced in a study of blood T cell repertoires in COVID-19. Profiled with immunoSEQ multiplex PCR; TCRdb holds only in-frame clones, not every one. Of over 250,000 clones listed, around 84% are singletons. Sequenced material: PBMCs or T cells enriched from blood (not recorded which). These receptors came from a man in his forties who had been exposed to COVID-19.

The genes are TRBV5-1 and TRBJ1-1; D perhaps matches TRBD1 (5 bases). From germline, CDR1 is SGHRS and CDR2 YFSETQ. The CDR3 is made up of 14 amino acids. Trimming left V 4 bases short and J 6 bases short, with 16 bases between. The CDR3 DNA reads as TGCGCCAGCAGCAACGGACAATCCGCCGCTGAAGCTTTCTTT. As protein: CASSNGQSAAEAFF.

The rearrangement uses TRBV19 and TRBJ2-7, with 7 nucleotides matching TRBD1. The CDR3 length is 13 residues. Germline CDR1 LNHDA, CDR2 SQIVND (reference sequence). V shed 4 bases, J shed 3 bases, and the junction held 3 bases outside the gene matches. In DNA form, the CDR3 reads TGTGCCAGTAGTACGGGACAGCTCTACGAGCAGTACTTC. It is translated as CASSTGQLYEQYF.

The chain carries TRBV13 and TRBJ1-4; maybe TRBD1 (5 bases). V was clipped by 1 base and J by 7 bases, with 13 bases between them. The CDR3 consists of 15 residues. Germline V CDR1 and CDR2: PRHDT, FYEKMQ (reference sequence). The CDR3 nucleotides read TGTGCCAGCAGCTTAGCTTTGGGGGGAAGTGAAAAACTGTTTTTT. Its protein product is CASSLALGGSEKLFF.

CDR3 in amino acids: CASSPKLAGTDTQYF. DNA of the CDR3: TGTGCCAGCAGTCCAAAACTAGCGGGGACAGATACGCAGTATTTT. J is TRBJ2-3 and V is TRBV6-5, with TRBD2 matching 10 bases. The CDR3 extends over 15 amino acids. V lost 5 bases to trimming and J lost 3 bases; unmatched junction nucleotides: 5. Germline lookup yields CDR1 MNHEY and CDR2 SVGAGI.

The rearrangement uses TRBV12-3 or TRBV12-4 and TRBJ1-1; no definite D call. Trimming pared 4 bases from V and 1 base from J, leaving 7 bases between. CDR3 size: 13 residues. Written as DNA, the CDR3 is TGTGCCAGCAGTTCGGGTGGGAACACTGAAGCTTTCTTT. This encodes CASSSGGNTEAFF.

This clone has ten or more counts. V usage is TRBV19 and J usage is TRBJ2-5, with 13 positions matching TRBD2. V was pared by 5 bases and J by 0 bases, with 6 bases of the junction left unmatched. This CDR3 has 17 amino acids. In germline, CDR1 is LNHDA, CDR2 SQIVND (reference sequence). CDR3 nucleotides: TGTGCCAGTAGTTCCCTCGGGACTAGCGGGGACCAAGAGACCCAGTACTTC. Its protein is CASSSLGTSGDQETQYF. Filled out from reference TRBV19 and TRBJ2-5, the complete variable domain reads DGGITQSPKYLFRKEGQNVTLSCEQNLNHDAMYWYRQDPGQGLRLIYYSQIVNDFQKGDIAEGYSVSREKKESFPLTVTSAQKNPTAFYLCASSSLGTSGDQETQYFGPGTRLLVL.

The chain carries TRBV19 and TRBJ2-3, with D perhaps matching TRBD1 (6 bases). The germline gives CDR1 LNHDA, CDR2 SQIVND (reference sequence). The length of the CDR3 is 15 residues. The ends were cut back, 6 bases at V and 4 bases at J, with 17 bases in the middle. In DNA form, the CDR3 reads TGTGCCAGTAGACTTGAGGGGCAGGGGTCAGATACGCAGTATTTT. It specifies CASRLEGQGSDTQYF.

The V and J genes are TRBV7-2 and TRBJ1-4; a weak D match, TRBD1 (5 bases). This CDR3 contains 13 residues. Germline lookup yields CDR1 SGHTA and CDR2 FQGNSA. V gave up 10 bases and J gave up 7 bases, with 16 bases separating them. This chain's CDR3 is CATHGGGSEKLFF. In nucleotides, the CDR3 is TGTGCCACCCATGGGGGGGGTAGTGAAAAACTGTTTTTT.

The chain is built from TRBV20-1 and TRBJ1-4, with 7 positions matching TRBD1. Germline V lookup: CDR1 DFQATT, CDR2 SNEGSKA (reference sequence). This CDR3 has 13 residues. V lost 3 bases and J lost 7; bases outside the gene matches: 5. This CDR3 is CSASARGTEKLFF. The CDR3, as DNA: TGCAGTGCTAGTGCCAGGGGGACTGAAAAACTGTTTTTT.

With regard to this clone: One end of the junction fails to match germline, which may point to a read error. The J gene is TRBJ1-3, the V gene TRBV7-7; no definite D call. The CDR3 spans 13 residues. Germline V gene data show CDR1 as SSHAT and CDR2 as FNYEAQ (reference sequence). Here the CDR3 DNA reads TGTGCTAGCAGCTACAGCCAGGGAAACACCATATATTTT. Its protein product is CASSYSQGNTIYF.

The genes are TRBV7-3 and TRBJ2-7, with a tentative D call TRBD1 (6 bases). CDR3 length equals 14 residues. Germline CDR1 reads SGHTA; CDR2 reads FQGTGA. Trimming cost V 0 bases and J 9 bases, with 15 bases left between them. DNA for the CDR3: TGTGCCAGCAGCTTAACAGGATCAGGGGCTGGGCAGTACTTC. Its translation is CASSLTGSGAGQYF.

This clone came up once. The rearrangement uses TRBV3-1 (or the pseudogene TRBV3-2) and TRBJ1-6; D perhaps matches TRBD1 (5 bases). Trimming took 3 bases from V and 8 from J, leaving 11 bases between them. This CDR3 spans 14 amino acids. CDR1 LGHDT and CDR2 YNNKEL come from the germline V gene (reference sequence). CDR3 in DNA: TGTGCCAGCAGCCACGGCCCCAGGGATTCACCCCTCCACTTT. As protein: CASSHGPRDSPLHF.

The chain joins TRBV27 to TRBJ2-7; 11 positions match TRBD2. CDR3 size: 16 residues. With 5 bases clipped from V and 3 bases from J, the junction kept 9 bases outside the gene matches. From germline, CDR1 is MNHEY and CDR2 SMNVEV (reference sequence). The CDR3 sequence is CASSDFLAGGSYEQYF. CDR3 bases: TGTGCCAGCAGTGATTTTTTAGCGGGAGGGAGCTACGAGCAGTACTTC.

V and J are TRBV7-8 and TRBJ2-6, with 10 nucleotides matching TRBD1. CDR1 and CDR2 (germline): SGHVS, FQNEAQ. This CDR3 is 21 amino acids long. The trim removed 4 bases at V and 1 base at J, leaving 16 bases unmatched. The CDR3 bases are TGTGCCAGCAGCTCGCGGAAGCCGGGACAGGGGCTTCTGTCTGGGGCCAACGTCCTGACTTTC. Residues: CASSSRKPGQGLLSGANVLTF.

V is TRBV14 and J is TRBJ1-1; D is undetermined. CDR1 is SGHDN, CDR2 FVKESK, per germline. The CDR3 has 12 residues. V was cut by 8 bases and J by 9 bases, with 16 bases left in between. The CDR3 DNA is TGTGCCAGCGAAGCCGATCGACAAAAAGCTTTCTTT. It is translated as CASEADRQKAFF.

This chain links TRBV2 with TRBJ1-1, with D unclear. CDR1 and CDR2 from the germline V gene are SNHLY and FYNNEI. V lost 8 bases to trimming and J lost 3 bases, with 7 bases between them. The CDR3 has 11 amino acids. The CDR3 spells CASGSDTEAFF. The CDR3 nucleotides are TGTGCCAGCGGGAGCGACACTGAAGCTTTCTTT.